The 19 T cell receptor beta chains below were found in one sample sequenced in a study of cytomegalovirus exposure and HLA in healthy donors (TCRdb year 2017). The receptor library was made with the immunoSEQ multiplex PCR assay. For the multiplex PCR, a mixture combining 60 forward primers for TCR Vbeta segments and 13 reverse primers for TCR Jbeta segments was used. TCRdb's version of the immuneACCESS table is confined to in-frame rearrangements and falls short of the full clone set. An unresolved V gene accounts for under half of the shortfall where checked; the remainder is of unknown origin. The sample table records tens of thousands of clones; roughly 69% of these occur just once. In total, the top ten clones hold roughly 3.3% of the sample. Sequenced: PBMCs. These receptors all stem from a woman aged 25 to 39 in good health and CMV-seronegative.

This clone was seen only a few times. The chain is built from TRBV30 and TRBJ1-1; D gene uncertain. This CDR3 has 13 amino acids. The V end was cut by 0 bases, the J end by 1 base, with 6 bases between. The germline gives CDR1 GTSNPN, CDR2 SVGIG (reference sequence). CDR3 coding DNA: TGTGCCTGGAGTGTACAATCGAACACTGAAGCTTTCTTT. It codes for CAWSVQSNTEAFF. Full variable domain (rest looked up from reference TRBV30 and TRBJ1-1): SQTIHQWPATLVQPVGSPLSLECTVEGTSNPNLYWYRQAAGRGLQLLFYSVGIGQISSEVPQNLSASRPQDRQFILSSKKLLLSDSGFYLCAWSVQSNTEAFFGQGTRLTVV.

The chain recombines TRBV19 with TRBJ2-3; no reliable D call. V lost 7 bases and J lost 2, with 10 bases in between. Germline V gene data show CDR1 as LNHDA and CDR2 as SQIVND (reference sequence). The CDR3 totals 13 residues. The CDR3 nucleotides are TGTGCCAGTATTGGTCGGTCCACAGATACGCAGTATTTT. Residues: CASIGRSTDTQYF. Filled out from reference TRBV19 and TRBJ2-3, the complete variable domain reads DGGITQSPKYLFRKEGQNVTLSCEQNLNHDAMYWYRQDPGQGLRLIYYSQIVNDFQKGDIAEGYSVSREKKESFPLTVTSAQKNPTAFYLCASIGRSTDTQYFGPGTRLTVL.

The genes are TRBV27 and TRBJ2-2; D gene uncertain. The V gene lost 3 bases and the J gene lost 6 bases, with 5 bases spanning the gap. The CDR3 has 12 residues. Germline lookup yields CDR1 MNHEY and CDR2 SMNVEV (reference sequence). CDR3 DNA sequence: TGTGCCAGCAGTTTGAGGTCCGGGGAGCTGTTTTTT. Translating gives CASSLRSGELFF.

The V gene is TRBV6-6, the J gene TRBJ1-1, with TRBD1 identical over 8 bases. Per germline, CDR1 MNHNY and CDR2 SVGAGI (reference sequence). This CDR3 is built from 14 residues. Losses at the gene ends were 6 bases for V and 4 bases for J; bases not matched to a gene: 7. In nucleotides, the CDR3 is TGTGCCAGCAGCCCTGACAGGGGCGGCACTGAAGCTTTCTTT. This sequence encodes CASSPDRGGTEAFF.

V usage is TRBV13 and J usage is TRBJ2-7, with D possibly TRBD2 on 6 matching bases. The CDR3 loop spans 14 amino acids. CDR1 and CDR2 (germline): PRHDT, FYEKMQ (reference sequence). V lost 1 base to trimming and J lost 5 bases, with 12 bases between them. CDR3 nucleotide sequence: TGTGCCAGCAGCTTAGAAGGTAGCGGAGACGAGCAGTACTTC. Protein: CASSLEGSGDEQYF.

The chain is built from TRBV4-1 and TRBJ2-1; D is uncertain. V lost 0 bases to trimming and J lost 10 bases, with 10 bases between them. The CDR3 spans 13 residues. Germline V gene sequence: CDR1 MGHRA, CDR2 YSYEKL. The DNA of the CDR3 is TGCGCCAGCAGCCAAGATCGGTTCAGGGAGCAGTTCTTC. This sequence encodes CASSQDRFREQFF.

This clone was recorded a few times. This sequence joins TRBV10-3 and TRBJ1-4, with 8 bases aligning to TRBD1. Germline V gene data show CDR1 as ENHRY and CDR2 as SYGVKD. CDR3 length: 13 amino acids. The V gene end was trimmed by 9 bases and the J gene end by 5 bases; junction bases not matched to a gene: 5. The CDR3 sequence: CAIRDRLNEKLFF. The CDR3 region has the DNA TGTGCCATAAGGGACAGGTTAAATGAAAAACTGTTTTTT.

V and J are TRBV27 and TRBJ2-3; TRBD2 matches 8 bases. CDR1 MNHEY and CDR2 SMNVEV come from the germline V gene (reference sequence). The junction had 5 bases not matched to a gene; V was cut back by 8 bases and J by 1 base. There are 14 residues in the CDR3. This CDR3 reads CASREGRGTDTQYF. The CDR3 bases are TGTGCCAGCCGGGAGGGTAGGGGCACAGATACGCAGTATTTT.

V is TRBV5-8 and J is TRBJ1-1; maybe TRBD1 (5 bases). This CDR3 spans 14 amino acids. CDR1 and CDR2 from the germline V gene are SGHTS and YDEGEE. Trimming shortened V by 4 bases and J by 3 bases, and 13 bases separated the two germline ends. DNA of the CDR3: TGTGCCAGCAGCCCGGGACTTCGGGACACTGAAGCTTTCTTT. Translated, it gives CASSPGLRDTEAFF.

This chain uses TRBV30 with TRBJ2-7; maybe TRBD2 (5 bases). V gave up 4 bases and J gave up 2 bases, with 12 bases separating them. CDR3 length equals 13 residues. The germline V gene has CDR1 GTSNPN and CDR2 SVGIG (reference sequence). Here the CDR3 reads CAWNNLRAYEQYF. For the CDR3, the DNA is TGTGCCTGGAATAATCTGCGGGCCTACGAGCAGTACTTC.

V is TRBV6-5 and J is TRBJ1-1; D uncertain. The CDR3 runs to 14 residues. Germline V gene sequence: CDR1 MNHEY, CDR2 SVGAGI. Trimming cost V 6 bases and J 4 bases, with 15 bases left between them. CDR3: CASSRDPRGTEAFF. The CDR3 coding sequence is TGTGCCAGCAGCCGCGATCCCCGTGGCACTGAAGCTTTCTTT.

CDR3 region: CASSLGVGPNSNQPQHF. CDR3 nucleotides: TGTGCCAGCAGCTTAGGTGTGGGGCCCAATAGCAATCAGCCCCAGCATTTT. This chain uses TRBV7-9 with TRBJ1-5; D might be TRBD1 (5 bases). Trimming stripped 1 base from V and 0 bases from J, with 13 bases between. Germline CDR1 and CDR2: SEHNR and FQNEAQ (reference sequence). There are 17 residues in the CDR3.

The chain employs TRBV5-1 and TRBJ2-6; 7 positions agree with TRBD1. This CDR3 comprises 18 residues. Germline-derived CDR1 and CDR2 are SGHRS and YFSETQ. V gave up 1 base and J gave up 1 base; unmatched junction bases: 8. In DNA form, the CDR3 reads TGCGCCAGCAGCTTGACCCCAGGGGGAAATTCTGGGGCCAACGTCCTGACTTTC. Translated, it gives CASSLTPGGNSGANVLTF.

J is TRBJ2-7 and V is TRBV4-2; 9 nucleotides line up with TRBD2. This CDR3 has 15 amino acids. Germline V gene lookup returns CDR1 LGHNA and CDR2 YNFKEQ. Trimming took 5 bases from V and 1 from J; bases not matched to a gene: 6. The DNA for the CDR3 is TGTGCCAGCAGCAGGGGACTAGCTATATCCTACGAGCAGTACTTC. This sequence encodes CASSRGLAISYEQYF.

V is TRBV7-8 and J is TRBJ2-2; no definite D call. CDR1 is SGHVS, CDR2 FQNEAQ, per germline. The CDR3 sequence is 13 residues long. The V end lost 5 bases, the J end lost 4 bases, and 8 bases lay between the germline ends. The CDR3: CASSPAFTGELFF. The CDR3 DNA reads TGTGCCAGCAGCCCTGCGTTCACCGGGGAGCTGTTTTTT.

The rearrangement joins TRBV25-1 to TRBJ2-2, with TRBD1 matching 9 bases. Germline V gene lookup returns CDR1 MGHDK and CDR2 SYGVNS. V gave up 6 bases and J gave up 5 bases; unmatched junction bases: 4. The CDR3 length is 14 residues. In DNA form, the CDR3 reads TGTGCCAGCAGCCGGACAGGGGTGACCGGGGAGCTGTTTTTT. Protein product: CASSRTGVTGELFF. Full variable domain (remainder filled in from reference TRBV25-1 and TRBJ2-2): EADIYQTPRYLVIGTGKKITLECSQTMGHDKMYWYQQDPGMELHLIHYSYGVNSTEKGDLSSESTVSRIRTEHFPLTLESARPSHTSQYLCASSRTGVTGELFFGEGSRLTVL.

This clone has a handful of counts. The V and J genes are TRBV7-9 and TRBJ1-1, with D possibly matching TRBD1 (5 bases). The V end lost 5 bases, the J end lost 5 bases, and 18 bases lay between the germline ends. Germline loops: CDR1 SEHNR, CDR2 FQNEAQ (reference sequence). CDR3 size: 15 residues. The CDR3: CASSARGSRITEAFF. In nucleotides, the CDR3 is TGTGCCAGCAGCGCGCGGGGGTCTCGGATAACTGAAGCTTTCTTT.

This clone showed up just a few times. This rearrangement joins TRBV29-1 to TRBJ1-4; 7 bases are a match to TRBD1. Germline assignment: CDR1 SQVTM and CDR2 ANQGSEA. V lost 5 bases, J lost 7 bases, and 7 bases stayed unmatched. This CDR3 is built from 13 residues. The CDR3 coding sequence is TGCAGCGTTACTACCGGGACAGTTGAAAAACTGTTTTTT. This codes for CSVTTGTVEKLFF.

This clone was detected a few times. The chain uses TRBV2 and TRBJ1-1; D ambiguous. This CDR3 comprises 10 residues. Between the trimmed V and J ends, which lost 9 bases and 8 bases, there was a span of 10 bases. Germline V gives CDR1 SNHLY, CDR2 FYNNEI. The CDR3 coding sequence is TGTGCCAGTATCTCGGGGGAAGCTTTCTTT. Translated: CASISGEAFF.